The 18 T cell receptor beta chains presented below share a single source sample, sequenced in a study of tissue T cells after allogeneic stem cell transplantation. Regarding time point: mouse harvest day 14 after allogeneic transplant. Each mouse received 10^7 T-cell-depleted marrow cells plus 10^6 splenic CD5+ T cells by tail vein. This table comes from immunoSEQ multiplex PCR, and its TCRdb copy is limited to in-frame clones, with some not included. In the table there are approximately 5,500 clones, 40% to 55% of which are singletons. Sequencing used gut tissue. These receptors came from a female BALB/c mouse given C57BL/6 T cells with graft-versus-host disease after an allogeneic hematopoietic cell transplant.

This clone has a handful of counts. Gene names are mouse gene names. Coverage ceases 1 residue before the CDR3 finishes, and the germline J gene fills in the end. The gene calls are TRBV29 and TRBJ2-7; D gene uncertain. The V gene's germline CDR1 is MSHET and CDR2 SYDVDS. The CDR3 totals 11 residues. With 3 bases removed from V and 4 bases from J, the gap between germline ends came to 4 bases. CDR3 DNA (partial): TGTGCTAGCAGTTTTGGGTATGAACAGTAC. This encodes CASSFGYEQY. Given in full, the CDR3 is CASSFGYEQYF.

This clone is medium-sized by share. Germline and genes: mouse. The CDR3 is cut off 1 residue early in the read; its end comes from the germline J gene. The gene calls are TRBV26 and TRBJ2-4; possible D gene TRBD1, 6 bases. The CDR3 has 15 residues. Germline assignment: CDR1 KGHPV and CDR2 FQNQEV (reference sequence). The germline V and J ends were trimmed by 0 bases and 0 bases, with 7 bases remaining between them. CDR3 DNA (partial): TGTGCCAGCAGTCTGTCCAGGGGAAGTCAAAACACCTTGTAC. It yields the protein CASSLSRGSQNTLY. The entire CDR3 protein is CASSLSRGSQNTLYF.

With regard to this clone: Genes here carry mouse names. CDR3: CASSIWRTLYF. Incomplete CDR3 DNA: TGTGCCAGCAGCATTTGGAGGACCTTGTAC. The chain carries TRBV4 and TRBJ2-4, with unresolved D. The CDR3 extends 1 residue past the end of the read, so its final part is completed from the germline J gene. V was trimmed by 5 bases and J by 9 bases, leaving 9 bases between them. This CDR3 comprises 11 residues. CDR1 is LGHDT, CDR2 YNNKQL, per germline (reference sequence).

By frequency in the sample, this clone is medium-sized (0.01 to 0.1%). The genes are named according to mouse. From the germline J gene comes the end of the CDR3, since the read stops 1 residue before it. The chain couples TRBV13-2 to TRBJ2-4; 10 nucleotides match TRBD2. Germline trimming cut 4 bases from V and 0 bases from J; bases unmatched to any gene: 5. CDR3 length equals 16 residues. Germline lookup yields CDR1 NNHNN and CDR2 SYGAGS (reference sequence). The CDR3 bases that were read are TGTGCCAGCGGTCCGGGACTGGGGTCTAGTCAAAACACCTTGTAC. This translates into CASGPGLGSSQNTLY. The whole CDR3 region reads CASGPGLGSSQNTLYF.

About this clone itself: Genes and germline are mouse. CDR3 loop: CASSLFNTEVFF. CDR3 bases read: TGTGCCAGCAGCTTATTTAACACAGAAGTCTTC. The rearrangement joins TRBV3 to TRBJ1-1; D gene ambiguous. The read terminates 1 residue ahead of where the CDR3 ends, so the germline J gene completes it. Germline assignment: CDR1 SNHLY and CDR2 FYNGKV (reference sequence). The V end was cut by 2 bases, the J end by 2 bases, with 3 bases between. CDR3 size: 12 residues.

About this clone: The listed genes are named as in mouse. CDR3 in amino acids: CASSQDRGRDTLYF. The sequenced part of the CDR3 DNA is TGTGCCAGCAGCCAAGATAGGGGGAGGGACACCTTGTAC. The chain links TRBV5 to TRBJ2-4; possible D gene TRBD1, 6 bases. The CDR3 goes on 1 residue after the read ends, and that part is filled in from the germline J gene. This CDR3 has 14 residues. Looked up from germline, CDR1 is LGHNA and CDR2 is YNLKQL (reference sequence). V lost 0 bases and J 7 bases, leaving 11 bases between the germline ends.

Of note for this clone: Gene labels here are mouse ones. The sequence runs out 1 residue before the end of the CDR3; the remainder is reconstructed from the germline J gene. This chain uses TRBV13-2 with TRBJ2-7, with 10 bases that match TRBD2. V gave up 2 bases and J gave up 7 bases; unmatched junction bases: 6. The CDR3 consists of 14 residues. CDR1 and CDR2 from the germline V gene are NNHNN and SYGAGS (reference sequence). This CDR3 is CASGEVWGGGEQYF. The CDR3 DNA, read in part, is TGTGCCAGCGGTGAAGTCTGGGGGGGCGGCGAACAGTAC.

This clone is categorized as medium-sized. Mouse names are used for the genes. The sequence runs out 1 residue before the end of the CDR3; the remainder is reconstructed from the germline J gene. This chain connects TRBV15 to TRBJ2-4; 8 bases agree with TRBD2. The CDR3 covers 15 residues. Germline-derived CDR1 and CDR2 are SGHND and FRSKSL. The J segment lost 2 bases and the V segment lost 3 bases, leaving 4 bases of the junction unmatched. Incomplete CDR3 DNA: TGTGCCAGCAGTTTGGGGGGGGCGGTTCAAAACACCTTGTAC. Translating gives CASSLGGAVQNTLY. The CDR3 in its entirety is CASSLGGAVQNTLYF.

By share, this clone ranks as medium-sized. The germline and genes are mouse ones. The covered CDR3 bases are TGTGCCAGCAGTCCCTACTGGGGGGAACAGTAC. The encoded protein is CASSPYWGEQY. The CDR3 in full is CASSPYWGEQYF. V and J are TRBV14 and TRBJ2-7; 8 bases line up with TRBD2. Sequencing ends 1 residue short of the CDR3 end; the germline J gene provides the rest. CDR1 SGHDT and CDR2 FRDEAV come from the germline V gene. The CDR3 spans 12 residues. V was clipped by 4 bases and J by 7 bases; unmatched bases: 4.

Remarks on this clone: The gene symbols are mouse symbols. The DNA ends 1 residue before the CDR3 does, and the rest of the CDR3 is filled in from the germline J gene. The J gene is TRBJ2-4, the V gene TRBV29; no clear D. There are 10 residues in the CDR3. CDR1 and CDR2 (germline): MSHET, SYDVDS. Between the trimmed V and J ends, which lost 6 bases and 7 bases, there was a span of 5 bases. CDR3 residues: CASRQYTLYF. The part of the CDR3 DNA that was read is TGTGCTAGCAGACAGTACACCTTGTAC. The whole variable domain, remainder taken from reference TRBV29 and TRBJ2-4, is DMKVTQMPRYLIKRMGENVLLECGQDMSHETMYWYRQDPGLGLQLIYISYDVDSNSEGDIPKGYRVSRKKREHFSLILDSAKTNQTSVYFCASRQYTLYFGAGTRLSVL.

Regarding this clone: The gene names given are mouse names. This CDR3 is CSSSQSASSGNTLYF. The sequenced CDR3 bases are TGCTCCAGCAGTCAATCAGCCAGTTCTGGAAATACGCTCTAT. The J gene is TRBJ1-3, the V gene TRBV23; the D call in the table, TRBD1, was not verified against the DNA. The read halts 1 residue ahead of the CDR3 end, with the missing end drawn from the germline J gene. CDR1 KGHTA and CDR2 FQNQQP come from the germline V gene. The CDR3 contains 15 residues. The whole variable domain, remainder taken from reference TRBV23 and TRBJ1-3, is DAAVTQKPRYLIKMKGQEAEMKCIPEKGHTAVFWYQQKQSKELKFLIYFQNQQPLDQIDMVKERFSAVCPSSSLCSLGIRTCEAEDSALYLCSSSQSASSGNTLYFGEGSRLIVV.

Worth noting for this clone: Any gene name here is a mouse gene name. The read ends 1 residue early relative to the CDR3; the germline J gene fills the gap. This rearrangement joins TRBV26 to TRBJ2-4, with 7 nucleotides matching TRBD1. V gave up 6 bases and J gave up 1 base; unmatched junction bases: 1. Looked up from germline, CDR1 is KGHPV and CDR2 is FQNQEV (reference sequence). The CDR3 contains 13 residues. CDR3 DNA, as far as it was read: TGTGCCAGCAGGGGGACAGGTCAAAACACCTTGTAC. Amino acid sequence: CASRGTGQNTLY. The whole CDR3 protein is CASRGTGQNTLYF.

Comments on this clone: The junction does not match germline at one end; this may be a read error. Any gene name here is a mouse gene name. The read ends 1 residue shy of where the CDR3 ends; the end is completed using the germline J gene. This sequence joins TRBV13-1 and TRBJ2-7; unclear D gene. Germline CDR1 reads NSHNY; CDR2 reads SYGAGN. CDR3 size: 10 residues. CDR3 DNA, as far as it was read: TGTGCCAGCGGTGATGATGAACAGTAC. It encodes CASGDDEQY. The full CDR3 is CASGDDEQYF.

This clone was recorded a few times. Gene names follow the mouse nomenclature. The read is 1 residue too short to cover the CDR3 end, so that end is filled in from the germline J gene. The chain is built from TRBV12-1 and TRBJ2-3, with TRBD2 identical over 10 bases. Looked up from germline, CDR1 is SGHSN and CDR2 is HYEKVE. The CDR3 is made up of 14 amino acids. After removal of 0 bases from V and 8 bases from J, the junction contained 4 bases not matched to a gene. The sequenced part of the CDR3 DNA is TGTGCCAGCTCTCTCCCTGGGGGGGCGCGAACGCTGTAT. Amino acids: CASSLPGGARTLY. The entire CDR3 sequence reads CASSLPGGARTLYF.

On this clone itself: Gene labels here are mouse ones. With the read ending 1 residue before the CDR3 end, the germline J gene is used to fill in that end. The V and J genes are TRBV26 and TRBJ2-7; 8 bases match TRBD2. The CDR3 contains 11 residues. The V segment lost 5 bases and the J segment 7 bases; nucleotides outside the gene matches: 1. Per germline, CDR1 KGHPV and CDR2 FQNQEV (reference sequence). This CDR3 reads CASSMGGEQYF. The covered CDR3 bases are TGTGCCAGCAGTATGGGGGGGGAACAGTAC.

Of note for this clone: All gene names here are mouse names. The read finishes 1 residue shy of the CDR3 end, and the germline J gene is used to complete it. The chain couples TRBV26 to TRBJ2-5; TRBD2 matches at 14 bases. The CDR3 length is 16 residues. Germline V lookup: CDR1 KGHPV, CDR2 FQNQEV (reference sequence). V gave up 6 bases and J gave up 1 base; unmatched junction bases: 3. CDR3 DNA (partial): TGTGCCAGCAGCAGGGACTGGGGGGGCGACCAAGACACCCAGTAC. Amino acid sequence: CASSRDWGGDQDTQY. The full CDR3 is CASSRDWGGDQDTQYF.

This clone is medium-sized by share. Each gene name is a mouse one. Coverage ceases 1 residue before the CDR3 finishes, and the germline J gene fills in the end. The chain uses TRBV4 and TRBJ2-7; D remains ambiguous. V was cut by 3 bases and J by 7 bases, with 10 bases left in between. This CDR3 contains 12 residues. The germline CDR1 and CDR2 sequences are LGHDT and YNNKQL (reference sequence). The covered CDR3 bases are TGTGCCAGCAGCTATTCGGGGAGGGAACAGTAC. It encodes CASSYSGREQY. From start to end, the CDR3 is CASSYSGREQYF.

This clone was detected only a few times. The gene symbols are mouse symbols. CDR3 in amino acids: CASSLRLGDQDTQYF. The DNA read from the CDR3 is TGTGCCAGCAGTCTGAGACTGGGGGACCAAGACACCCAGTAC. The V gene is TRBV26, the J gene TRBJ2-5; 9 bases line up with TRBD2. Coverage ceases 1 residue before the CDR3 finishes, and the germline J gene fills in the end. Germline V gives CDR1 KGHPV, CDR2 FQNQEV (reference sequence). Unmatched junction bases numbered 1, after V lost 2 bases and J lost 1 base. The CDR3 contains 15 residues. Supplemented by reference TRBV26 and TRBJ2-5, the full variable domain reads NSKVIQTPRYLVKGQGQKAKMRCIPEKGHPVVFWYQQNKNNEFKFLINFQNQEVLQQIDMTEKRFSAECPSNSPCSLEIQSSEAGDSALYLCASSLRLGDQDTQYFGPGTRLLVL.